This is a list of T cell receptor beta chains from one sample in a study of blood T cells in healthy people across ages. TCRdb reanalysed the 5' RACE reads using MiXCR and keeps one entry per CDR3 protein. The sample includes hundreds of thousands of distinct CDR3 sequences, roughly 31% of them seen just once. The sequenced sample was blood. These receptor sequences come from an elderly woman in good health. The CDR3 runs from the conserved cysteine through the conserved F or W. A D gene is named only where the DNA matches it firmly. Some rows mark clone size as missing; the rest say once, few, many or name a class of expanded clone.

size: many; J: TRBJ2-7; V: TRBV4-1; D: NA; DNA: TGCGCCAGCAGCCCGACCACGCAGGGGTCCTACGAGCAGTACTTC; CDR3: CASSPTTQGSYEQYF
size: NA; J: TRBJ2-3; V: TRBV4-2; D: TRBD2; DNA: TGTGCCAGCAGCCAAAGTAGCGGGGGAGACACAGATACGCAGTATTTT; CDR3: CASSQSSGGDTDTQYF
size: many; J: TRBJ2-3; V: TRBV5-1; D: NA; DNA: TGTGCCAGCAGCTTGGCCCAAACCACAGATACGCAGTATTTT; CDR3: CASSLAQTTDTQYF
size: many; J: TRBJ1-4; V: TRBV12-3/TRBV12-4; D: NA; DNA: TGTGCCAGCAGTAGGGGGGATCGGAATGAAAAACTGTTTTTT; CDR3: CASSRGDRNEKLFF
size: few; J: TRBJ2-1; V: TRBV7-8; D: NA; DNA: TGTGCCAGCAGCGCCCGACTAGGTAGCTCCTACAATGAGCAGTTCTTC; CDR3: CASSARLGSSYNEQFF
size: NA; J: TRBJ2-2; V: TRBV7-8; D: TRBD1; DNA: TGTGCCAGCAGCCTATGGACAGGGGGCTCCGGGGAGCTGTTTTTT; CDR3: CASSLWTGGSGELFF
size: NA; J: TRBJ1-2; V: TRBV7-9; D: NA; DNA: TGTGCCAGCAGCCTGCTAGGTCGCGGCTACACCTTC; CDR3: CASSLLGRGYTF
size: NA; J: TRBJ1-1; V: TRBV7-2; D: NA; DNA: TGTGCCAGCAGCTTATCCCAGGGATCGAACACTGAAGCTTTCTTT; CDR3: CASSLSQGSNTEAFF
size: many; J: TRBJ1-2; V: TRBV11-2; D: NA; DNA: TGTGCCAGCACGGAACAGGGTTTTGGACGTAACTATGGCTACACCTTC; CDR3: CASTEQGFGRNYGYTF
size: NA; J: TRBJ2-7; V: TRBV5-1; D: NA; DNA: TGCGCCAACAGCCCCGAGGCCTCGCGCGAGCAGTACTTC; CDR3: CANSPEASREQYF
size: many; J: TRBJ2-1; V: TRBV5-6; D: NA; DNA: TGTGCCAGCAGCCCTCTCGGGCAGGCCATATCCTACAATGAGCAGTTCTTC; CDR3: CASSPLGQAISYNEQFF
size: many; J: TRBJ1-1; V: TRBV29-1; D: NA; DNA: TGCAGCGTCTGGGGACGTGGGGATGGCACTGAAGCTTTCTTT; CDR3: CSVWGRGDGTEAFF
size: few; J: TRBJ1-2; V: TRBV28; D: NA; DNA: TGTGCCAGCAGTTTCGGGGCGTACAACTATGGCTACACCTTC; CDR3: CASSFGAYNYGYTF
size: many; J: TRBJ1-2; V: TRBV5-6; D: NA; DNA: TGTGCCAGCAGCTTGGTTGACGGATTAAGTGGCTACACCTTC; CDR3: CASSLVDGLSGYTF
size: many; J: TRBJ2-7; V: TRBV30; D: NA; DNA: TGTGCCTGGAGTGTAGGAGTTCTGAGGTACGAGCAGTACTTC; CDR3: CAWSVGVLRYEQYF
size: many; J: TRBJ2-1; V: TRBV7-2; D: TRBD2; DNA: TGTGCCAGCAGCCAACTAGCGGGGGGCAATGAGCAGTTCTTC; CDR3: CASSQLAGGNEQFF
size: many; J: TRBJ2-7; V: TRBV20-1; D: NA; DNA: TGCAGTGCTCCTACGGGCCGCTCCTACGAGCAGTACTTC; CDR3: CSAPTGRSYEQYF
size: many; J: TRBJ2-7; V: TRBV27; D: TRBD1; DNA: TGTGCCAGCAGTCTAGGGGGCTACTACGAGCAGTACTTC; CDR3: CASSLGGYYEQYF